The clone carrying this T cell receptor beta chain was picked up a small number of times. Its antigen is not known. Trimming stripped 5 bases from V and 3 bases from J, with 10 bases between. This CDR3 is 12 amino acids long. From germline, CDR1 is SQVTM and CDR2 ANQGSEA. This sample is part of a study of beta chain features in type 1 diabetes. As every portion of the isolated RNA was reverse transcribed, the sequencing read expressed TCRB transcripts. Read counts averaged roughly 3.7 million for samples of naive, central memory and regulatory T cells. Assay used: immunoSEQ multiplex PCR; TCRdb lists only in-frame clones, some missing. The sample has 600,000 to 700,000 clones; around 11% are singletons. Study findings and constraints: Reads derived from cDNA could over-represent cells showing high TCR expression. Moderate but significant shortening of TCRB CDR3s was recorded in all four CD4+ subsets from Type 1 diabetes patients. A greater similarity of naive, central memory and Treg TCRB repertoires was seen among patients than among healthy donors.

The authors sorted CD4+ naive, central memory, regulatory and stem cell-like memory cells via CD45RO/CCR7/CD25/CD127/CD95/CD27. Sequenced input: naive CD4+ T cells from blood. This clonotype was sampled from a man younger than 45 with type 1 diabetes. V is TRBV29-1 and J is TRBJ1-2, with D unclear. This chain's CDR3 is CSVSGEDYGYTF. CDR3 DNA sequence: TGCAGCGTTTCCGGTGAGGACTATGGCTACACCTTC.